This T cell receptor (beta chain) was profiled in a study of blood T cell repertoires in COVID-19. Across the whole study: Acute-phase and convalescent COVID-19 samples originated in the United States, Italy and Spain.

This clone was counted a few times. V was cut by 2 bases and J by 4 bases, with 14 bases left in between. The CDR3 contains 15 residues. CDR1 and CDR2 (germline): KGHSH, LQKENI. Sequenced by immunoSEQ multiplex PCR; TCRdb stores in-frame clones only, minus some. The table lists around 200,000 clones, 70% to 90% of them singletons. The sequenced sample was PBMCs or T cells enriched from blood (not recorded which). The source is a woman between 25 and 40 years old who had been exposed to COVID-19. The V call is TRBV18, the J call TRBJ1-2; D is undetermined. This CDR3 reads CASSPGSLSGYGYTF. CDR3 DNA: TGTGCCAGCTCACCAGGGTCTCTGTCAGGCTATGGCTACACCTTC.